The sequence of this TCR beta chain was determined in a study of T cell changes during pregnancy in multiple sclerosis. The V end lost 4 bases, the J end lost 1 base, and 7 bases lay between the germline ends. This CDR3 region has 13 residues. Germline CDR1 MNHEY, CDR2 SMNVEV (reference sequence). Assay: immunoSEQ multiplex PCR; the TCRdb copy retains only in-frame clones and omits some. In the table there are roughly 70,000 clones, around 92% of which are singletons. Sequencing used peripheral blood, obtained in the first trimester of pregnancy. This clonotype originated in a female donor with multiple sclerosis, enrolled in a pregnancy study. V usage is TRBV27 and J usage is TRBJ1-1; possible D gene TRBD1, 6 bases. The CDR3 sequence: CASSWGPNTEAFF. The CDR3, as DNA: TGTGCCAGCAGTTGGGGGCCGAACACTGAAGCTTTCTTT.